A selection of T cell receptor beta chains follows, all from one sample in a study of shared clonotypes between healthy human individuals. The table came from immunoSEQ multiplex PCR; TCRdb's copy has only in-frame clones and leaves some out. The table records 330,000 or so clones, less than 75% of them present only once. Sequencing was performed on memory CD4+ T cells sorted from blood. The receptors stem from a man younger than 40 in good health. Both conserved end residues are part of each CDR3. D genes are given only for firm matches.

V: TRBV9
J: TRBJ2-7
D: .
CDR3: CASSVGAGSSYEQYF

V: TRBV5-4
J: TRBJ1-2
D: .
CDR3: CASSSGQTFNYGYTF

V: TRBV9
J: TRBJ2-7
D: .
CDR3: CASSPRSGVYEQYF

V: TRBV6-5
J: TRBJ2-1
D: .
CDR3: CASRGGQFNEQFF

V: TRBV5-6
J: TRBJ2-7
D: TRBD1
CDR3: CASSLSGTGSDEQYF

V: TRBV6-1
J: TRBJ1-2
D: .
CDR3: CASSAKLALSYGYTF

V: TRBV5-1
J: TRBJ2-3
D: TRBD2
CDR3: CASRVSSGLGTDTQYF

V: TRBV15
J: TRBJ2-1
D: .
CDR3: CATSRDFGGSSYNEQFF

V: TRBV2
J: TRBJ1-5
D: .
CDR3: CASRGGEQPQHF

V: TRBV5-1
J: TRBJ2-3
D: .
CDR3: CASSLGEAAGTDTQYF

V: TRBV19
J: TRBJ1-2
D: .
CDR3: CASSREVGWDGYTF

V: TRBV12-5
J: TRBJ2-2
D: .
CDR3: CASGLVRAYSKMKKTGELFF

V: TRBV7-2
J: TRBJ2-7
D: TRBD2
CDR3: CASSPGLAEGEQYF

V: TRBV10-3
J: TRBJ2-7
D: .
CDR3: CAISEQGSGYEQYF

V: TRBV7-9
J: TRBJ2-5
D: TRBD2
CDR3: CASSLGLAGGLQETQYF

V: TRBV7-8
J: TRBJ2-7
D: TRBD1
CDR3: CASKVGQGHSYEQYF

V: TRBV4-2
J: TRBJ2-7
D: .
CDR3: CASSQATTYEQYF

V: TRBV2
J: TRBJ2-3
D: TRBD1
CDR3: CASSGLETGHIGGGDTQYF

V: TRBV7-2
J: TRBJ2-5
D: .
CDR3: CASSLPGGQQETQYF

V: TRBV11-3
J: TRBJ2-2
D: TRBD1
CDR3: CASSRQGALTGELFF

V: TRBV13
J: TRBJ1-2
D: .
CDR3: CASSFGRQGYGYTF

V: TRBV11-2
J: TRBJ2-6
D: TRBD1
CDR3: CASSFRQGFSGANVLTF

V: TRBV5-6
J: TRBJ2-5
D: .
CDR3: CASSLVLGDSGTQYF

V: TRBV29-1
J: TRBJ2-5
D: .
CDR3: CSVLTGQETQYF

V: TRBV27
J: TRBJ2-5
D: TRBD1
CDR3: CASSPLGQGQTQYF

V: TRBV18
J: TRBJ1-5
D: .
CDR3: CASSPVRGYSNQPQHF

V: TRBV5-1
J: TRBJ2-1
D: TRBD2
CDR3: CASSLRVAGGNTEQFF

V: TRBV6-6
J: TRBJ1-1
D: .
CDR3: CASSPTGGNTEAFF

V: TRBV19
J: TRBJ1-1
D: .
CDR3: CASSAPYTEAFF

V: TRBV5-1
J: TRBJ2-2
D: .
CDR3: CASSTTLGYGELFF

V: TRBV28
J: TRBJ2-2
D: .
CDR3: CASSVNTGELFF

V: TRBV6-6
J: TRBJ2-7
D: .
CDR3: CASSPSSGAYEQYF

V: TRBV19
J: TRBJ2-1
D: TRBD2
CDR3: CASSMWPSGLDNEQFF

V: TRBV5-1
J: TRBJ2-2
D: TRBD2
CDR3: CASSPGLAGVGTGELFF

V: TRBV2
J: TRBJ2-5
D: .
CDR3: CASSEARELNQYF

V: TRBV2
J: TRBJ2-7
D: TRBD1
CDR3: CASREDRAREQYF

V: TRBV9
J: TRBJ2-3
D: .
CDR3: CASSVLGAKTDTQYF

V: TRBV5-1
J: TRBJ2-7
D: .
CDR3: CASSLTQGTHEQYF

V: TRBV6-5
J: TRBJ2-7
D: TRBD2
CDR3: CASSYSRTSVRYEQYF

V: TRBV6-5
J: TRBJ2-7
D: TRBD1
CDR3: CASSVSGTGDYEQYF

V: TRBV7-2
J: TRBJ2-1
D: TRBD2
CDR3: CASSRGLAENNEQFF

V: TRBV7-9
J: TRBJ2-1
D: .
CDR3: CASSRRGSYNEQFF

V: TRBV7-2
J: TRBJ2-1
D: TRBD2
CDR3: CASSLSSGRYNEQFF

V: TRBV7-3
J: TRBJ2-5
D: TRBD2
CDR3: CASSSGLGRGETQYF

V: TRBV7-3
J: TRBJ2-1
D: .
CDR3: CASSSTSSPLYNEQFF

V: TRBV2
J: TRBJ2-3
D: TRBD2
CDR3: CASSRLAGGGDTQYF

V: TRBV9
J: TRBJ1-3
D: .
CDR3: CASSVELRADSGNTIYF

V: TRBV25-1
J: TRBJ2-1
D: .
CDR3: CASSEYGETPGDEQFF

V: TRBV7-2
J: TRBJ2-5
D: .
CDR3: CASSAQETQYF

V: TRBV7-2
J: TRBJ2-1
D: .
CDR3: CASSSTGRWYNEQFF